This T cell receptor beta chain was captured in a study of tumor-infiltrating lymphocytes in primary liver carcinoma. In this sample, this clonotype turned up once. Its target is unknown. Study observations and caveats: Samples were bulk unsorted, so CD4+ and CD8+ repertoires were not compared.

Reverse transcription of roughly 0.5 ug total RNA with a constant-region primer produced TCR beta cDNA. Three nested multiplex PCR rounds of slightly modified ARM-PCR generated TCR beta libraries. Rounds one and two of PCR, each of around 9 cycles, were primed with TRBV1-TRBV30 forward primers and a C-beta reverse primer. MiXCR, applied by TCRdb to the multiplex PCR reads, yields one record per CDR3 protein. The profile shows fewer than 400,000 distinct CDR3 sequences, nearly 60% of them singletons. Germline DNA was also extracted, and blood RNA derived from unsorted whole blood. Germline V gene lookup returns CDR1 LNHDA and CDR2 SQIVND (reference sequence). V was cut by 2 bases and J by 5 bases, with 19 bases left in between. The CDR3 spans 17 residues.

Sequences were obtained from peripheral blood. This clonotype originated in a woman in her twenties or thirties with primary liver carcinoma and hepatitis B virus infection. This rearrangement joins TRBV19 to TRBJ2-1, with a weak D call TRBD1 (6 bases). CDR3 coding DNA: TGTGCCAGTAGTATAAGGCTGGGGGCGGGCAATGACAATGAGCAGTTCTTC. It codes for CASSIRLGAGNDNEQFF.